The 22 T cell receptor beta chains below come from one sample, sequenced in a study of beta chain features in type 1 diabetes. Expressed TCRB transcripts were sequenced because the entire RNA isolate underwent reverse transcription. Clones were sequenced by immunoSEQ multiplex PCR, and TCRdb holds only the in-frame ones, with some missing. The sample holds 120,000 to 150,000 clones, more than 9% seen once. The sequencing sample was made of naive CD4+ T cells from blood. These receptors were obtained from a man aged 18-30 years in good health.

This clone occurred a few times. The chain joins TRBV11-2 to TRBJ2-5; TRBD2 matches 7 bases. Germline CDR1 is SGHAT and CDR2 is FQNNGV. The CDR3 contains 15 residues. With V trimmed by 5 bases and J by 0 bases, 6 bases remained unmatched. In nucleotides, the CDR3 is TGTGCCAGCAGCGGTCCCGGGACTAACCAAGAGACCCAGTACTTC. This gives the protein CASSGPGTNQETQYF.

There are a few counts of this clone. The chain has TRBV7-3 and TRBJ2-2; 9 bases line up with TRBD1. Losses at the gene ends were 6 bases for V and 2 bases for J; bases not matched to a gene: 7. The CDR3 extends over 16 amino acids. The germline V gene encodes CDR1 SGHTA and CDR2 FQGTGA. This CDR3 is CASRLRDRVNTGELFF. The CDR3 DNA is TGTGCCAGCAGGCTAAGGGACAGGGTAAACACCGGGGAGCTGTTTTTT.

This clone has just a few counts. The V call is TRBV6-5, the J call TRBJ2-5; D might be TRBD1 (6 bases). CDR3 length equals 13 residues. Trimming took off 4 bases at V and 4 bases at J, with 10 bases between the two ends. Looked up from germline, CDR1 is MNHEY and CDR2 is SVGAGI. The CDR3: CASSSQGLETQYF. CDR3 in DNA: TGTGCCAGCAGTTCCCAGGGGCTAGAGACCCAGTACTTC.

This clone was picked up a small number of times. The genes are TRBV7-2 and TRBJ2-5; D unclear. Trimming removed 2 bases from V and 5 bases from J, with 6 bases in between. Germline V gene lookup returns CDR1 SGHTA and CDR2 FQGNSA. CDR3 length: 12 amino acids. CDR3 DNA sequence: TGTGCCAGCAGCTTACTAGACGAGACCCAGTACTTC. The encoded protein is CASSLLDETQYF.

The chain is built from TRBV19 and TRBJ2-2; D is unresolved. This CDR3 comprises 17 residues. Trimming shortened V by 2 bases and J by 0 bases, and 13 bases separated the two germline ends. The germline V gene encodes CDR1 LNHDA and CDR2 SQIVND (reference sequence). CDR3 region: CASSIPSGAANTGELFF. CDR3 nucleotides: TGTGCCAGTAGTATACCGTCCGGAGCCGCGAACACCGGGGAGCTGTTTTTT.

This clone was detected a few times. The gene calls are TRBV2 and TRBJ1-1, with D perhaps TRBD1 (6 bases). This CDR3 has 13 amino acids. The V gene lost 6 bases and the J gene lost 2 bases, with 10 bases spanning the gap. The germline V gene encodes CDR1 SNHLY and CDR2 FYNNEI. The CDR3 protein is CASRVGTNTEAFF. The CDR3 DNA sequence: TGTGCCAGCAGAGTTGGGACAAACACTGAAGCTTTCTTT.

V gene TRBV27 combines with J gene TRBJ1-5; no reliable D call. The CDR3 runs to 13 residues. V dropped 6 bases and J dropped 3 bases, with 9 bases sitting between them. CDR1 is MNHEY, CDR2 SMNVEV, per germline (reference sequence). CDR3 in DNA: TGTGCCAGCAGGAGAGAGAACAATCAGCCCCAGCATTTT. This sequence encodes CASRRENNQPQHF.

In this sample, this clone turned up a few times. This chain connects TRBV6-1 to TRBJ2-3, with 9 bases matching TRBD2. Germline-derived CDR1 and CDR2 are MNHNS and SASEGT. The CDR3 is made up of 13 amino acids. V trimming: 8 bases; J trimming: 4 bases; junction bases outside the gene matches: 4. The CDR3 coding sequence is TGTGCCAGCTTGGCGGGGGGGGCAGATACGCAGTATTTT. It translates to CASLAGGADTQYF.

The table lists this clone with many counts. The CDR3 region is CSVTGTGGDEQYF. Here the CDR3 DNA reads TGCAGCGTTACCGGGACAGGGGGCGACGAGCAGTACTTC. The gene calls are TRBV29-1 and TRBJ2-7; TRBD1 aligns across 12 bases. J lost 5 bases, V lost 5 bases, and 4 bases had no gene match. Germline V lookup: CDR1 SQVTM, CDR2 ANQGSEA. The CDR3 runs to 13 residues.

A few counts support this clone. This sequence joins TRBV7-2 and TRBJ2-7; perhaps TRBD2 as D (5 bases). Germline V CDR1 and CDR2: SGHTA, FQGNSA. The CDR3 spans 14 residues. V gave up 6 bases and J gave up 2 bases, with 14 bases separating them. This CDR3 reads CASSLRLAPYEQYF. CDR3 nucleotides: TGTGCCAGCAGTTTAAGGCTAGCCCCCTACGAGCAGTACTTC.

The sample holds a few counts of this clone. The CDR3 loop is CATSRAGTRNTEAFF. CDR3 DNA sequence: TGTGCCACCAGCAGAGCCGGGACACGGAACACTGAAGCTTTCTTT. V usage is TRBV15 and J usage is TRBJ1-1; possible D gene TRBD1, 6 bases. The CDR3 is made up of 15 amino acids. Germline assignment: CDR1 LNHNV and CDR2 YYDKDF (reference sequence). Trimming pared 1 base from V and 1 base from J, leaving 10 bases between.

The CDR3 coding sequence is TGTGCCAGCATAAGCGGGGGGCCAACCTACGAGCAGTACTTC. It yields the protein CASISGGPTYEQYF. The chain has TRBV6-5 and TRBJ2-7; the match to TRBD2 covers 9 bases. The CDR3 consists of 14 residues. Trimming at V came to 7 bases and at J to 2 bases, leaving 6 bases not matched to a gene. CDR1 and CDR2 from the germline V gene are MNHEY and SVGAGI.

The table lists this clone with a few counts. The rearrangement joins TRBV9 to TRBJ1-2, with a tentative D call TRBD1 (6 bases). V was pared by 3 bases and J by 2 bases, with 11 bases between. The CDR3 sequence is 14 residues long. Per the germline V gene, CDR1 is SGDLS and CDR2 is YYNGEE. The CDR3 nucleotides are TGTGCCAGCAGCGGGGGGGGGCCAAACTATGGCTACACCTTC. Its translation: CASSGGGPNYGYTF.

The CDR3 loop is CASSSGGTENQPQHF. The CDR3 nucleotides are TGTGCCAGCAGCTCGGGGGGGACAGAAAATCAGCCCCAGCATTTT. This chain connects TRBV5-4 to TRBJ1-5, with 7 bases matching TRBD1. The CDR3 extends over 15 amino acids. CDR1 SGHNT and CDR2 YYREEE come from the germline V gene (reference sequence). With 3 bases clipped from V and 4 bases from J, the junction kept 7 bases outside the gene matches.

This chain connects TRBV5-1 to TRBJ2-5; 9 nucleotides match TRBD2. The CDR3 loop spans 16 amino acids. Trimming took 0 bases from V and 2 from J; bases not matched to a gene: 5. Germline CDR1 reads SGHRS; CDR2 reads YFSETQ. The CDR3 loop reads CASSLDAGGLQETQYF. CDR3 sequence (DNA): TGCGCCAGCAGCTTGGACGCGGGGGGGCTGCAAGAGACCCAGTACTTC.

The genes are TRBV11-2 and TRBJ2-3; D not certain. CDR3 length equals 15 residues. Trimming cost V 2 bases and J 3 bases, with 12 bases left between them. Germline values: CDR1 SGHAT, CDR2 FQNNGV. The CDR3 here is CASSLRSAETDTQYF. As DNA, the CDR3 is TGTGCCAGCAGCTTAAGGTCTGCGGAGACAGATACGCAGTATTTT.

This clone has more than one count but fewer than ten. The V and J genes are TRBV19 and TRBJ2-2; a weak D match, TRBD1 (6 bases). Trimming took 3 bases from V and 3 from J, leaving 8 bases between them. The CDR3 runs 14 residues. Germline V gene lookup returns CDR1 LNHDA and CDR2 SQIVND (reference sequence). CDR3 amino acids: CASSIRGDTGELFF. The CDR3 nucleotides read TGTGCCAGTAGTATCAGGGGTGACACCGGGGAGCTGTTTTTT.

The gene calls are TRBV30 and TRBJ2-3; 7 bases are a match to TRBD2. Germline CDR1 and CDR2: GTSNPN and SVGIG (reference sequence). This CDR3 contains 15 residues. Unmatched junction bases numbered 10, after V lost 5 bases and J lost 2 bases. The CDR3 sequence: CAWGVGGSFTDTQYF. The CDR3 coding sequence is TGTGCCTGGGGCGTCGGGGGGTCGTTCACAGATACGCAGTATTTT.

The table lists this clone with a few counts. The chain carries TRBV7-9 and TRBJ2-5; a possible D gene is TRBD2 (6 bases). Trimming stripped 2 bases from V and 5 bases from J, with 15 bases between. This CDR3 is 15 amino acids long. Germline CDR1 reads SEHNR; CDR2 reads FQNEAQ (reference sequence). The DNA for the CDR3 is TGTGCCAGCAGCTTAACGGGTTTTGGAGGGGAGACCCAGTACTTC. Protein: CASSLTGFGGETQYF.

This chain uses TRBV28 with TRBJ1-3; 8 bases fit TRBD1. This CDR3 spans 15 amino acids. The germline V gene encodes CDR1 MDHEN and CDR2 SYDVKM. The ends lost 5 bases at V and 4 bases at J; junction bases unmatched: 7. In nucleotides, the CDR3 is TGTGCCAGCAGTACTCAGGGGGCGCCGGGAAACACCATATATTTT. Translating it yields CASSTQGAPGNTIYF.

This clone was picked up a small number of times. This rearrangement joins TRBV11-2 to TRBJ2-3; TRBD1 agrees at 7 bases. V lost 5 bases, J lost 0 bases, and 5 bases stayed unmatched. Germline CDR1 is SGHAT and CDR2 is FQNNGV. The CDR3 totals 15 residues. CDR3 in DNA: TGTGCCAGCAGCGCCAGGGGGTTCAGCACAGATACGCAGTATTTT. Residues: CASSARGFSTDTQYF.

This chain links TRBV27 with TRBJ1-2; no firm D call. The ends were cut back, 7 bases at V and 3 bases at J, with 15 bases in the middle. The CDR3 contains 14 residues. Germline CDR1 reads MNHEY; CDR2 reads SMNVEV (reference sequence). The CDR3 loop reads CASNLRRVDYGYTF. For the CDR3, the DNA is TGTGCCAGCAACCTCCGGCGGGTCGACTATGGCTACACCTTC.